This T cell receptor (beta chain) emerged from a study of regulatory T cells in long-lasting Graves disease. Stated time point: newly diagnosed GD, antithyroid drugs for less than 3 months. Making the TCR library involved RNA that had been extracted from PBMCs. General study findings and limits: New patients shared fewer public clonotypes (roughly 1,000) than persistent patients did (roughly 2,700).

The V gene's germline CDR1 is DFQATT and CDR2 SNEGSKA (reference sequence). This CDR3 has 15 amino acids. Trimming took off 1 base at V and 2 bases at J, with 13 bases between the two ends. Sequencing libraries for TCR beta were prepared with iRepertoire HTBI primers and Arm-PCR of CDR3 regions. From the multiplex PCR reads, TCRdb called clonotypes with MiXCR, one entry per CDR3 protein. The table shows about 620,000 distinct CDR3 sequences, with roughly 16% occurring only once. This clonotype appeared many times. The antigen remains unidentified. The data also belong to a second study, concerning T cells in Graves' hyperthyroidism and ophthalmopathy. That work contributes: Blood also showed most of the thyroid clonotypes that were expanded above 0.001. A model built on 13 V-J features separated ophthalmopathy from stable hyperthyroidism.

The receptor was derived from a woman under 40 with Graves disease. Here the sequenced sample was peripheral blood mononuclear cells (PBMCs), taken at new diagnosis, from a patient treated with antithyroid drugs. V gene TRBV20-1 combines with J gene TRBJ2-3; a possible D gene is TRBD2 (5 bases). CDR3 amino acids: CSARGPGLSTDTQYF. The CDR3 coding sequence is TGCAGTGCTAGAGGCCCCGGACTTTCCACAGATACGCAGTATTTT.